What follows describes a single TCR beta chain. Its antigen is not known. V shed 0 bases and J 8 bases; nucleotides not matched to a gene: 5. This CDR3 is built from 14 residues. Germline assignment: CDR1 SGHRS and CDR2 YFSETQ. This specimen comes from a study of OX40 agonist ivuxolimab in advanced cancers. Profiling relied on immunoSEQ multiplex PCR, and the TCRdb table lists in-frame clones only, not all of them. The sample records about 98,000 clones, about 92% being singletons. General study results and limits: Specificity for antigen went undetermined in the expanded peripheral T cells. Blood T cells, both CD4+ and CD8+, expanded clonally by week 6 at 0.1 to 3.0 mg/kg.

The source was CD4+ or CD8+ T cells sorted from blood, collected in a trial of the OX40 agonist ivuxolimab. The clonotype was recovered from an adult with an advanced solid tumor such as melanoma, head and neck, liver or kidney cancer. J is TRBJ2-1 and V is TRBV5-1, with 7 nucleotides matching TRBD2. The chain's CDR3 is CASSLGAGEDEQFF. CDR3 nucleotide sequence: TGCGCCAGCAGCTTGGGGGCGGGAGAAGATGAGCAGTTCTTC.